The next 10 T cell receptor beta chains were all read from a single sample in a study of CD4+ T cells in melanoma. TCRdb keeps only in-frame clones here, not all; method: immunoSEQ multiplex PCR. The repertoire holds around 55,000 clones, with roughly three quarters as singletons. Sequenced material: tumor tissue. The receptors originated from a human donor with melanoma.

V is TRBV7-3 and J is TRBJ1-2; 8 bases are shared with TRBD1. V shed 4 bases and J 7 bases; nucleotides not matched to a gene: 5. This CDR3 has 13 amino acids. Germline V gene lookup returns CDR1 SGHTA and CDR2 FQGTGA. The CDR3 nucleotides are TGTGCCAGCAGCTCCGGGGACAGGTCTGGCTACACCTTC. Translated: CASSSGDRSGYTF.

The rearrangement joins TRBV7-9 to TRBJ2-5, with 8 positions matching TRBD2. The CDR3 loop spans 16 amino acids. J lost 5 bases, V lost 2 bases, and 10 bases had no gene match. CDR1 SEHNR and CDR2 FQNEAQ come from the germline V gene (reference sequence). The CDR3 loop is CASSLTGGKVRETQYF. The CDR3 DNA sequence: TGTGCCAGCAGCTTAACGGGGGGGAAGGTGAGGGAGACCCAGTACTTC.

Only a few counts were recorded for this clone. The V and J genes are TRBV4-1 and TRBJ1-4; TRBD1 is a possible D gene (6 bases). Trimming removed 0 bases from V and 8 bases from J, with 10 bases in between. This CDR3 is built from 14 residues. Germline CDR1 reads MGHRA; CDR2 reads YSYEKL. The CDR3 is CASSQEGGSEKLFF. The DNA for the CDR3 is TGCGCCAGCAGCCAAGAAGGGGGGTCGGAAAAACTGTTTTTT.

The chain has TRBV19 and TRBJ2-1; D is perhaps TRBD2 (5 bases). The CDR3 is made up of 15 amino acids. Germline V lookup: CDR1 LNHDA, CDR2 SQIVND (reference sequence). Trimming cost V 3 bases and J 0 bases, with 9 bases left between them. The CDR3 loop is CASSMAGSSYNEQFF. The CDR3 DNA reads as TGTGCCAGTAGTATGGCGGGTAGCTCCTACAATGAGCAGTTCTTC.

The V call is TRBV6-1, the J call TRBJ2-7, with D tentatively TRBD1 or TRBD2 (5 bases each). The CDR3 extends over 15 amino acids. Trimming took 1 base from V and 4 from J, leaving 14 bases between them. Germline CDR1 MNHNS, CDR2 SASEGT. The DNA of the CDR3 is TGTGCCAGCAGTGAAGGGGGGTCCGTGGCTTACGAGCAGTACTTC. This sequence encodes CASSEGGSVAYEQYF.

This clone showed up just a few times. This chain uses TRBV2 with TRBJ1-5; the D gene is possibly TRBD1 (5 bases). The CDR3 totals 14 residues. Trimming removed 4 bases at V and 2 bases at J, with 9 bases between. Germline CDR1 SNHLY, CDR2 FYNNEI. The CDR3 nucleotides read TGTGCCAGCAGTGGAACGGGGGGCAATCAGCCCCAGCATTTT. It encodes CASSGTGGNQPQHF.

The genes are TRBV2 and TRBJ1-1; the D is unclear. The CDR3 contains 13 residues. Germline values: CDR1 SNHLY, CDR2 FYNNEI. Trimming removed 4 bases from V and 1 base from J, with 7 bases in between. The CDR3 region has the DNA TGTGCCAGCAGTGCTTTACCGAACACTGAAGCTTTCTTT. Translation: CASSALPNTEAFF.

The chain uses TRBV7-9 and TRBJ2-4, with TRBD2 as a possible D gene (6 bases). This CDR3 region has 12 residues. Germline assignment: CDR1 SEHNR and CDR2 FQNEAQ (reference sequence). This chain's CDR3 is CVSSDFQNIQYF. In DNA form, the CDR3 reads TGTGTCTCTAGCGACTTCCAAAACATTCAGTACTTC. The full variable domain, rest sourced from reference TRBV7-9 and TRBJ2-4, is DTGVSQNPRHKITKRGQNVTFRCDPISEHNRLYWYRQTLGQGPEFLTYFQNEAQLEKSRLLSDRFSAERPKGSFSTLEIQRTEQGDSAMYLCVSSDFQNIQYFGAGTRLSVL.

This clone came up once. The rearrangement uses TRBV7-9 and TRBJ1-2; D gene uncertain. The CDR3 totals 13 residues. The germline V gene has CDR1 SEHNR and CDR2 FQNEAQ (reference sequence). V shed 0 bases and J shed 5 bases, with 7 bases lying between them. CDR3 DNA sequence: TGTGCCAGCAGCTTAGCTCAAGAATATGGCTACACCTTC. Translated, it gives CASSLAQEYGYTF. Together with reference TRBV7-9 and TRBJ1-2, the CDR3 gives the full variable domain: DTGVSQNPRHKITKRGQNVTFRCDPISEHNRLYWYRQTLGQGPEFLTYFQNEAQLEKSRLLSDRFSAERPKGSFSTLEIQRTEQGDSAMYLCASSLAQEYGYTFGSGTRLTVV.

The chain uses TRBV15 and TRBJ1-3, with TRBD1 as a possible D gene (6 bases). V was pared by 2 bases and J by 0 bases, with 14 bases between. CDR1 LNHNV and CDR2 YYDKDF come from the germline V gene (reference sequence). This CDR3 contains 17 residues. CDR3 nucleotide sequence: TGTGCCACCAGCAGACCACAGGGTCCCATCTCTGGAAACACCATATATTTT. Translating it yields CATSRPQGPISGNTIYF. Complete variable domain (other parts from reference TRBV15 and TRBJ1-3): DAMVIQNPRYQVTQFGKPVTLSCSQTLNHNVMYWYQQKSSQAPKLLFHYYDKDFNNEADTPDNFQSRRPNTSFCFLDIRSPGLGDTAMYLCATSRPQGPISGNTIYFGEGSWLTVV.